Listed here are 3 T cell receptor beta chains from one sample, sequenced in a study of blood T cell repertoires in COVID-19. TCRdb's copy holds only in-frame clones and misses some; the assay was immunoSEQ multiplex PCR. The table has about 200,000 clones, about 80% seen once. The sequencing input was PBMCs or T cells enriched from blood (not recorded which). The receptors originated from a woman aged 50 to 65 who had been exposed to COVID-19.

J is TRBJ2-5 and V is TRBV5-6; unclear D gene. Trimming cost V 2 bases and J 4 bases, with 15 bases left between them. Germline CDR1 is SGHDT and CDR2 is YYEEEE. The CDR3 extends over 15 amino acids. CDR3 DNA: TGTGCCAGCAGCTTTTCCACCACCTGGGCAGAGACCCAGTACTTC. It codes for CASSFSTTWAETQYF.

This clone was detected a few times. The chain couples TRBV7-2 to TRBJ1-5; TRBD1 might be the D (5 bases). The CDR3 is 15 residues long. V dropped 1 base and J dropped 5 bases, with 12 bases sitting between them. The germline V gene has CDR1 SGHTA and CDR2 FQGNSA. The CDR3 reads CASSLVPSRDQPQHF. In nucleotides, the CDR3 is TGTGCCAGCAGCTTAGTCCCCTCCAGGGATCAGCCCCAGCATTTT.

The V and J genes are TRBV7-2 and TRBJ2-2; possible D gene TRBD2, 5 bases. Germline V gene lookup returns CDR1 SGHTA and CDR2 FQGNSA. CDR3 length equals 14 residues. V was pared by 6 bases and J by 3 bases, with 11 bases between. CDR3 sequence reads: CASRGSGYTGELFF. The CDR3 nucleotides are TGTGCCAGCAGGGGATCGGGGTACACCGGGGAGCTGTTTTTT.